The present entry profiles one TCR beta chain with its context. Its specificity is not known. Profiled with immunoSEQ multiplex PCR; TCRdb holds only in-frame clones, not every one. The sample includes roughly 36,000 clones, over 80% of them seen just once. This record belongs to a study of OX40 agonist ivuxolimab in advanced cancers. The overall study: With ivuxolimab, an agonistic anti-OX40 (CD134) antibody, patients were treated. Each dose-escalation patient presented with hepatocellular carcinoma, melanoma, renal cell or head and neck cancer. Study-level points and caveats: The CD4+ and CD8+ T cells in the blood had expanded clonally by week 6 at 0.1 to 3.0 mg/kg. Among T cells, CD8+ cells averaged more expanded clones than CD4+ cells.

V lost 2 bases and J lost 10; bases outside the gene matches: 14. This CDR3 is 17 amino acids long. In germline, CDR1 is SGHVS, CDR2 FQNEAQ. Material: CD4+ or CD8+ T cells sorted from blood, obtained in a trial of the OX40 agonist ivuxolimab. This clonotype was sampled from an adult with an advanced solid tumor such as melanoma, head and neck, liver or kidney cancer. The V call is TRBV7-8, the J call TRBJ1-4, with 9 bases aligning to TRBD1. CDR3 bases: TGTGCCAGCAGCTTACGACTCGGTAGGACAGGGGCTGGAAAACTGTTTTTT. Protein product: CASSLRLGRTGAGKLFF.